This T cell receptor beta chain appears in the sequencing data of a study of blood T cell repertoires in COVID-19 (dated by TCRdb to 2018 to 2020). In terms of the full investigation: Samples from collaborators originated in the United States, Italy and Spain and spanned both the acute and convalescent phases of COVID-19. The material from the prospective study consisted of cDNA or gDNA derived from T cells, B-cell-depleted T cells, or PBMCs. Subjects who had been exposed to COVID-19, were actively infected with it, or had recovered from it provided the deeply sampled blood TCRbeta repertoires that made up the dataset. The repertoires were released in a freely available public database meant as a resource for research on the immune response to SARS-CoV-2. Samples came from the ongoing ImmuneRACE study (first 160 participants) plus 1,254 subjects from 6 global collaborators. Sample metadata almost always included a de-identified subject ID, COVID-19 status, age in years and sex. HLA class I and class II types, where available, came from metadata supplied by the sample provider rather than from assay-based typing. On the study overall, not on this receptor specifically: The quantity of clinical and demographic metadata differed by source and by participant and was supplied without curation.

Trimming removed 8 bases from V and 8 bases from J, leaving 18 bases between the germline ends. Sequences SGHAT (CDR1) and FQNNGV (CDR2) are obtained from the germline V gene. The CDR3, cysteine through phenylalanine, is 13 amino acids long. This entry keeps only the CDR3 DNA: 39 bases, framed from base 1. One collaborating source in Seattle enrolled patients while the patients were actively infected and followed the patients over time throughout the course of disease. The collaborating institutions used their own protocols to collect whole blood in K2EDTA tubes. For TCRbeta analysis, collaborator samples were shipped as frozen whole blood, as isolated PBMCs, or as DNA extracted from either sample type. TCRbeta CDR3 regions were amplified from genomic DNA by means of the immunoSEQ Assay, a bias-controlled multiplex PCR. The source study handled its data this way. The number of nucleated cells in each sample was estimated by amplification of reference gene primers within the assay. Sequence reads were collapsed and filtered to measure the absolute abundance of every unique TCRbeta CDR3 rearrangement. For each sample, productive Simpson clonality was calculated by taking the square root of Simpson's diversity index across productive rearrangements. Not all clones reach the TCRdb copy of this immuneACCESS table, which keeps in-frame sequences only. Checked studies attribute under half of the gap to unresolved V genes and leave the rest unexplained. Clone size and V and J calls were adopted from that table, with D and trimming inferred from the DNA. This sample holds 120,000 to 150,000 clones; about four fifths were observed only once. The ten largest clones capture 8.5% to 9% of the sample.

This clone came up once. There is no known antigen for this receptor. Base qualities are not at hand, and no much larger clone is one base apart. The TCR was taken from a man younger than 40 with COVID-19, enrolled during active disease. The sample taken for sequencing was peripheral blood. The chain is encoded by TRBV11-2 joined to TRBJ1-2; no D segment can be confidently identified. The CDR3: CASEWQSTRGYTF. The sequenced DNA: TGTGCCAGCGAATGGCAGAGCACTAGGGGCTACACCTTC.